Presented here are 13 T cell receptor beta chains from one specimen sequenced in a study of shared clonotypes between healthy human individuals. Data came from immunoSEQ multiplex PCR; TCRdb stores just in-frame clones and leaves some out. The sample lists about 2 million clones; 90% to 95% were seen once. Sequencing used naive CD4+ T cells sorted from blood. Subset here: CD45RA+ positively selected. These receptors were collected from a man aged 18 to 35 in good health.

The chain combines TRBV27 with TRBJ2-5; D call uncertain. The assigned J gene may be wrong: the sequence end matches TRBJ2-7 better. Germline assignment: CDR1 MNHEY and CDR2 SMNVEV (reference sequence). CDR3 length: 13 amino acids. CDR3 loop: CASSSRGNYEQYF. The DNA of the CDR3 is TGTGCCAGCAGTAGTCGAGGAAACTACGAGCAGTACTTC.

Details on this clone: The sample contains more than one DNA sequence encoding this CDR3. The rearrangement joins TRBV10-3 to TRBJ2-3, with D maybe TRBD2 (6 bases). Per the germline V gene, CDR1 is ENHRY and CDR2 is SYGVKD. V was shortened by 2 bases and J by 6 bases, with 6 bases between the two germline ends. This CDR3 region has 12 residues. The CDR3 DNA reads TGTGCCATCAGTGAGGGGGGGGATACGCAGTATTTT. Amino acid sequence: CAISEGGDTQYF.

For the CDR3, the DNA is TGTGCCTGGAGCCCGGGGACAAAATACGAGCAGTACTTC. Translated: CAWSPGTKYEQYF. The rearrangement links TRBV30 to TRBJ2-7, with D possibly TRBD1 on 6 matching bases. CDR1 is GTSNPN and CDR2 is SVGIG in the germline V gene (reference sequence). This CDR3 is 13 amino acids long. Trimming took 3 bases from V and 4 from J, leaving 13 bases between them.

The genes are TRBV7-9 and TRBJ2-7; either TRBD1 or TRBD2 may fit D (5 bases each). The CDR3 is 14 amino acids. Germline CDR1 is SEHNR and CDR2 is FQNEAQ (reference sequence). The V and J ends lost 2 bases and 2 bases respectively, with 10 bases between them. The CDR3 is CASSLRDGAYEQYF. The CDR3, as DNA: TGTGCCAGCAGCTTAAGGGACGGGGCCTACGAGCAGTACTTC.

The chain couples TRBV30 to TRBJ1-2; D not certain. Germline V CDR1 and CDR2: GTSNPN, SVGIG (reference sequence). The V end was cut by 2 bases, the J end by 4 bases, with 14 bases between. The CDR3 spans 14 residues. CDR3 nucleotide sequence: TGTGCCTGGAGTAGCACACTAACGAGCTATGGCTACACCTTC. This codes for CAWSSTLTSYGYTF.

About this clone: Its ends do not fully match the called genes, so a read error is possible. The chain joins TRBV6-1 to TRBJ2-5; D remains ambiguous. This CDR3 comprises 15 residues. Germline CDR1 reads MNHNS; CDR2 reads SASEGT. This chain's CDR3 is CASSKQIIPQDTQYF. CDR3 DNA: TGTGCCAGCAGCAAGCAGATAATACCCCAAGACACCCAGTACTTC.

This chain uses TRBV10-2 with TRBJ2-4, with a possible D match to TRBD1 (5 bases). CDR3 length: 16 residues. Germline assignment: CDR1 WSHSY and CDR2 SAAADI. Trimming shortened V by 2 bases and J by 2 bases, and 13 bases separated the two germline ends. The CDR3 loop is CASSEQGSITKNIQYF. CDR3 bases: TGCGCCAGCAGTGAGCAGGGCTCAATTACCAAAAACATTCAGTACTTC.

The chain recombines TRBV11-2 with TRBJ2-7; 7 bases match TRBD1. V gave up 2 bases and J gave up 2 bases; unmatched junction bases: 6. The V gene's germline CDR1 is SGHAT and CDR2 FQNNGV. This CDR3 is 15 amino acids long. The CDR3, as DNA: TGTGCCAGCAGCTTAACCTCGGGACAGACCTACGAGCAGTACTTC. Amino acid sequence: CASSLTSGQTYEQYF.

The chain employs TRBV28 and TRBJ2-7; D tentatively fits TRBD1 or TRBD2 (5 bases each). The germline V gene has CDR1 MDHEN and CDR2 SYDVKM. The V end lost 8 bases, the J end lost 2 bases, and 25 bases lay between the germline ends. The CDR3 covers 17 residues. The CDR3, as DNA: TGTGCCAGCCTCCCGGGGCTAGTAGCCTTTTCAACCTACGAGCAGTACTTC. It yields the protein CASLPGLVAFSTYEQYF. The full variable domain, completed using reference TRBV28 and TRBJ2-7, is DVKVTQSSRYLVKRTGEKVFLECVQDMDHENMFWYRQDPGLGLRLIYFSYDVKMKEKGDIPEGYSVSREKKERFSLILESASTNQTSMYLCASLPGLVAFSTYEQYFGPGTRLTVT.

The genes are TRBV4-1 and TRBJ1-4; D perhaps matches TRBD1 (6 bases). Germline CDR1 reads MGHRA; CDR2 reads YSYEKL. Trimming removed 0 bases at V and 5 bases at J, with 19 bases between. CDR3 length: 18 amino acids. CDR3 in DNA: TGCGCCAGCAGCCAAGAGGCCGCCGGACAGTACCCGAATGAAAAACTGTTTTTT. Amino acids: CASSQEAAGQYPNEKLFF.

The rearrangement uses TRBV5-1 and TRBJ2-3, with TRBD2 matching over 12 bases. V was clipped by 4 bases and J by 2 bases; unmatched bases: 8. In germline, CDR1 is SGHRS, CDR2 YFSETQ. The length of the CDR3 is 17 residues. The CDR3 protein is CASSALTSGGPTDTQYF. DNA for the CDR3: TGCGCCAGCAGCGCGCTGACTAGCGGGGGACCCACAGATACGCAGTATTTT.

This chain joins TRBV4-2 and TRBJ1-2; no reliable D call. The V end lost 0 bases, the J end lost 8 bases, and 16 bases lay between the germline ends. Germline-derived CDR1 and CDR2 are LGHNA and YNFKEQ. CDR3 length: 15 residues. This CDR3 is CASSQDWASMGGYTF. CDR3 in DNA: TGTGCCAGCAGCCAAGATTGGGCTTCGATGGGGGGCTACACCTTC.

This chain connects TRBV30 to TRBJ2-3, with TRBD2 matching over 7 bases. There are 15 residues in the CDR3. Trimming at V came to 4 bases and at J to 0 bases, leaving 7 bases not matched to a gene. Germline lookup yields CDR1 GTSNPN and CDR2 SVGIG (reference sequence). The DNA of the CDR3 is TGTGCCTGGAAGTCGATTAGCGGGAGCACAGATACGCAGTATTTT. Residues: CAWKSISGSTDTQYF.